Below, 16 T cell receptor beta chains from the same sample are listed, as sequenced in a study of T cell responses to AZD1222 COVID-19 vaccine. The repertoire was sequenced with immunoSEQ multiplex PCR; TCRdb's copy has only in-frame clones and lacks some. Of roughly 120,000 clones in the sample, approximately 89% were seen once. Sample: peripheral blood, taken on day 0 of AZD1222 vaccination. All receptors derive from an adult in good health.

The count of this clone is one. The chain has TRBV28 and TRBJ1-4; no reliable D call. The CDR3 totals 16 residues. Looked up from germline, CDR1 is MDHEN and CDR2 is SYDVKM. The germline V and J ends were trimmed by 6 bases and 2 bases, with 16 bases remaining between them. In DNA form, the CDR3 reads TGTGCCAGCAGAAAACTGAACCTAGCGACTAATGAAAAACTGTTTTTT. Translated, it gives CASRKLNLATNEKLFF.

This chain joins TRBV7-2 and TRBJ2-7; weak D call: TRBD1 (5 bases). There are 14 residues in the CDR3. The germline CDR1 and CDR2 sequences are SGHTA and FQGNSA. V was pared by 4 bases and J by 2 bases, with 12 bases between. The CDR3 is CASSSDSYPYEQYF. CDR3 sequence (DNA): TGTGCCAGCAGCTCCGACAGTTACCCCTACGAGCAGTACTTC.

The chain employs TRBV7-3 and TRBJ1-1, with D unclear. Germline V gene sequence: CDR1 SGHTA, CDR2 FQGTGA. The CDR3 contains 15 residues. The ends were cut back, 2 bases at V and 4 bases at J, with 14 bases in the middle. CDR3 protein: CASSLGWVPGTEAFF. The CDR3 nucleotides are TGTGCCAGCAGCTTAGGCTGGGTCCCAGGCACTGAAGCTTTCTTT. Combining the CDR3 with reference TRBV7-3 and TRBJ1-1 gives the whole variable domain GAGVSQTPSNKVTEKGKYVELRCDPISGHTALYWYRQSLGQGPEFLIYFQGTGAADDSGLPNDRFFAVRPEGSVSTLKIQRTERGDSAVYLCASSLGWVPGTEAFFGQGTRLTVV.

The V and J genes are TRBV6-2 or TRBV6-3 and TRBJ1-3; D gene uncertain. The V and J ends lost 4 bases and 3 bases respectively, with 7 bases between them. The CDR3 loop spans 13 amino acids. The V gene's germline CDR1 is MNHEY and CDR2 SVGEGT. The CDR3 sequence: CASSSGYGNTIYF. The CDR3 DNA reads as TGTGCCAGCAGTTCCGGATATGGAAACACCATATATTTT.

This chain links TRBV25-1 with TRBJ1-6; the D is unclear. Trimming shortened V by 3 bases and J by 2 bases, and 2 bases separated the two germline ends. There are 13 residues in the CDR3. Germline V CDR1 and CDR2: MGHDK, SYGVNS. The CDR3 is CASSDTYNSPLHF. In nucleotides, the CDR3 is TGTGCCAGCAGTGACACCTATAATTCACCCCTCCACTTT.

The chain couples TRBV15 to TRBJ2-1, with TRBD2 matching 12 bases. CDR3 length: 16 residues. Per the germline V gene, CDR1 is LNHNV and CDR2 is YYDKDF (reference sequence). J gave up 6 bases and V 3 bases, and 6 bases lay outside the gene matches. For the CDR3, the DNA is TGTGCCACCAGCAGGACACTAGCGGGGGGCGCCAATGAGCAGTTCTTC. It specifies CATSRTLAGGANEQFF. The full variable domain, completed using reference TRBV15 and TRBJ2-1, is DAMVIQNPRYQVTQFGKPVTLSCSQTLNHNVMYWYQQKSSQAPKLLFHYYDKDFNNEADTPDNFQSRRPNTSFCFLDIRSPGLGDTAMYLCATSRTLAGGANEQFFGPGTRLTVL.

This chain links TRBV5-4 with TRBJ1-4, with TRBD1 matching over 8 bases. The length of the CDR3 is 16 residues. The J segment lost 5 bases and the V segment lost 4 bases, leaving 10 bases of the junction unmatched. From germline, CDR1 is SGHNT and CDR2 YYREEE (reference sequence). The CDR3 sequence: CASSQYNRGYNEKLFF. Here the CDR3 DNA reads TGTGCCAGCAGCCAGTATAACAGGGGGTACAATGAAAAACTGTTTTTT.

The chain joins TRBV4-3 to TRBJ2-7; D possibly corresponds to TRBD2 (7 bases). Per germline, CDR1 LGHNA and CDR2 YSLEER. The CDR3 is 17 amino acids. V shed 4 bases and J shed 0 bases, with 19 bases lying between them. In nucleotides, the CDR3 is TGCGCCAGCAGCCGGGCCATTGGCGGGGGCTCCTCCTACGAGCAGTACTTC. Translation gives CASSRAIGGGSSYEQYF.

In nucleotides, the CDR3 is TGCAGTGCTAGTGAGTCCTACAATGAGCAGTTCTTC. Translating gives CSASESYNEQFF. The rearrangement joins TRBV20-1 to TRBJ2-1; D is ambiguous. Trimming removed 3 bases from V and 1 base from J, with 4 bases in between. The CDR3 extends over 12 amino acids. Germline V gene data show CDR1 as DFQATT and CDR2 as SNEGSKA (reference sequence).

The genes are TRBV7-6 and TRBJ1-3; D is uncertain. Looked up from germline, CDR1 is SGHVS and CDR2 is FNYEAQ. The CDR3 extends over 15 amino acids. Trimming took 1 base from V and 4 from J, leaving 11 bases between them. CDR3 DNA sequence: TGTGCCAGCAGCTTAGAAGATCGCTCCGGAAACACCATATATTTT. This gives the protein CASSLEDRSGNTIYF.

This clone was found a few times. The genes are TRBV11-2 and TRBJ2-1, with 12 bases matching TRBD2. Germline assignment: CDR1 SGHAT and CDR2 FQNNGV. The CDR3 runs 16 residues. The V and J ends lost 1 base and 6 bases, in that order; junction bases with no gene match: 4. CDR3 nucleotide sequence: TGTGCCAGCAGCTTAGGGCTAGCGGGGGGGCCCAATGAGCAGTTCTTC. Protein sequence: CASSLGLAGGPNEQFF.

The CDR3 DNA reads TGTGCCAGTAGTATAGAGGGTTGGTGGAGGGATGAGCAGTACTTC. Its translation: CASSIEGWWRDEQYF. The gene calls are TRBV19 and TRBJ2-7, with a weak D call TRBD2 (6 bases). The CDR3 is 15 amino acids. V lost 0 bases to trimming and J lost 7 bases, with 16 bases between them. Germline CDR1 reads LNHDA; CDR2 reads SQIVND (reference sequence).

This clone showed up just once. This sequence joins TRBV6-1 and TRBJ1-5; D uncertain. CDR1 and CDR2 from the germline V gene are MNHNS and SASEGT. With 3 bases removed from V and 6 bases from J, the gap between germline ends came to 15 bases. CDR3 length: 15 residues. The CDR3 sequence: CASSDAVDGVQPQHF. CDR3 sequence (DNA): TGTGCCAGCAGTGATGCGGTAGATGGGGTTCAGCCCCAGCATTTT.

The chain employs TRBV7-3 and TRBJ1-2; D may be TRBD1 (5 bases). This CDR3 has 13 amino acids. Trimming left V 2 bases short and J 1 base short, with 5 bases between. Looked up from germline, CDR1 is SGHTA and CDR2 is FQGTGA. The CDR3 coding sequence is TGTGCCAGCAGCTTAGACAGTAACTATGGCTACACCTTC. Protein: CASSLDSNYGYTF.

This chain uses TRBV6-2 or TRBV6-3 with TRBJ2-3; the D call may be TRBD1 or TRBD2 (5 bases each). Germline V gene sequence: CDR1 MNHEY, CDR2 SVGEGT. V shed 3 bases and J shed 3 bases, with 10 bases lying between them. This CDR3 has 14 amino acids. CDR3: CASSYGGKTDTQYF. The CDR3 DNA reads TGTGCCAGCAGTTATGGGGGTAAAACAGATACGCAGTATTTT.

The chain couples TRBV19 to TRBJ2-1; D remains unclear. This CDR3 comprises 13 residues. Germline V gene lookup returns CDR1 LNHDA and CDR2 SQIVND (reference sequence). The V gene lost 6 bases and the J gene lost 0 bases, with 6 bases spanning the gap. This chain's CDR3 is CASSTISYNEQFF. CDR3 nucleotides: TGTGCCAGTAGCACAATCTCCTACAATGAGCAGTTCTTC.